This passage covers 7 T cell receptor beta chains from one sample sequenced in a study of T cell responses to AZD1222 COVID-19 vaccine. Clones were sequenced by immunoSEQ multiplex PCR, and TCRdb holds only the in-frame ones, with some missing. The data contain about 160,000 clones, just over 90% of them singletons. Here the sequenced sample was peripheral blood, taken on day 0 of MenACWY control vaccination. The receptors were sampled from an adult in good health.

This clone was detected only once. Written as DNA, the CDR3 is TGTGCCATCAGTGGGGGGAAGCATTTT. Translating gives CAISGGKHF. The chain is built from TRBV10-3 and TRBJ1-5; TRBD1 might be the D (5 bases). The CDR3 extends over 9 amino acids. The V end lost 4 bases, the J end lost 14 bases, and 6 bases lay between the germline ends. Looked up from germline, CDR1 is ENHRY and CDR2 is SYGVKD.

CDR3 amino acids: CASSLRQAAYEQYF. CDR3 DNA: TGTGCCAGCAGCTTGAGGCAGGCCGCCTACGAGCAGTACTTC. This rearrangement joins TRBV5-6 to TRBJ2-7; D is ambiguous. The V and J ends lost 1 base and 2 bases respectively, with 10 bases between them. The CDR3 has 14 residues. Germline CDR1 SGHDT, CDR2 YYEEEE.

As concerns this clone: The junction does not match germline at one end; this may be a read error. The chain has TRBV10-3 and TRBJ1-1; no definite D call. The CDR3 runs to 11 residues. Germline V lookup: CDR1 ENHRY, CDR2 SYGVKD. The CDR3 protein is CAIGENTEAFF. CDR3 coding DNA: TGTGCCATCGGTGAGAACACTGAAGCTTTCTTT.

The chain carries TRBV3-1 (or the pseudogene TRBV3-2) and TRBJ1-1; D gene uncertain. The CDR3 extends over 13 amino acids. The germline CDR1 and CDR2 sequences are LGHDT and YNNKEL (reference sequence). Trimming took 1 base from V and 11 from J, leaving 14 bases between them. In nucleotides, the CDR3 is TGTGCCAGCAGCCAAGCGACTGCCCTATGGGCTTTCTTT. Amino acid sequence: CASSQATALWAFF.

The chain carries TRBV24-1 and TRBJ2-1; 8 nucleotides align to TRBD2. CDR1 and CDR2 from the germline V gene are KGHDR and SFDVKD. The CDR3 totals 16 residues. With 7 bases clipped from V and 6 bases from J, the junction kept 13 bases outside the gene matches. The chain's CDR3 is CATRRGADGRVNEQFF. The CDR3 nucleotides are TGTGCCACCAGGAGGGGAGCGGACGGGAGGGTCAATGAGCAGTTCTTC.

The V gene is TRBV6-4, the J gene TRBJ2-3; 8 nucleotides agree with TRBD2. The CDR3 consists of 15 residues. V was clipped by 6 bases and J by 3 bases; unmatched bases: 8. The germline CDR1 and CDR2 sequences are MRHNA and SNTAGT. This CDR3 reads CASSLSGSRTDTQYF. CDR3 coding DNA: TGTGCCAGCAGCTTGAGCGGGAGTAGAACAGATACGCAGTATTTT.

The V gene is TRBV10-1, the J gene TRBJ2-2; 9 positions agree with TRBD2. The CDR3 is 19 residues long. Germline CDR1 reads WNHNN; CDR2 reads SYGVQD (reference sequence). J lost 1 base, V lost 0 bases, and 9 bases had no gene match. This CDR3 reads CASSESVAGAILNTGELFF. The CDR3, as DNA: TGCGCCAGCAGTGAGTCGGTAGCGGGAGCCATTCTGAACACCGGGGAGCTGTTTTTT.